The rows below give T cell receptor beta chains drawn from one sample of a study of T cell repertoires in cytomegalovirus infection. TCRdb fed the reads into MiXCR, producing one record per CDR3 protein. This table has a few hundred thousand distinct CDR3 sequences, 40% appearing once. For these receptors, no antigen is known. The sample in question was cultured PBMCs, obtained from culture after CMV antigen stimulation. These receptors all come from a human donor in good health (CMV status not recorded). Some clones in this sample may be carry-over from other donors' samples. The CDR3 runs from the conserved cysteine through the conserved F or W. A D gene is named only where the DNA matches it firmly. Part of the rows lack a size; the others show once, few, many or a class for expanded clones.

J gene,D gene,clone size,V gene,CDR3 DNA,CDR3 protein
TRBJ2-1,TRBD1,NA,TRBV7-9,TGTGCCAGCAGCCCATCTAGGGGGCGGGAGCAGTTCTTC,CASSPSRGREQFF
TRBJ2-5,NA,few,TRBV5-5,TGTGCCAGCAGCTTCAACCCGACTGGCCAACAAGAGACCCAGTACTTC,CASSFNPTGQQETQYF
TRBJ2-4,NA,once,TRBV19,TGTGCCAGTAGTATACTGGGCATTCAGTACTTC,CASSILGIQYF
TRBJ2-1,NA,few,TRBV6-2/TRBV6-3,TGTGCCAGCGGGATGGAGTCCTACAATGAGCAGTTCTTC,CASGMESYNEQFF
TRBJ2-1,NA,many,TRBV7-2,TGTGCCAGCAGTTACCTAGGATACAATGAGCAGTTCTTC,CASSYLGYNEQFF
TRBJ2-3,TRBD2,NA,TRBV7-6,TGTGCCAGCAGCTTAAAAGGACTAGCTCTAGATACGCAGTATTTT,CASSLKGLALDTQYF
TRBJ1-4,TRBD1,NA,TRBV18,TGTGCCAGCTCACAACCCGGGACAGGGCATGAAAAACTGTTTTTT,CASSQPGTGHEKLFF
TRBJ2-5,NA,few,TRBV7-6,TGTGCCAGCAGCTCCACTTCAGGGGACCAAGAGACCCAGTACTTC,CASSSTSGDQETQYF
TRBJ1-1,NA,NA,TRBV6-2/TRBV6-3,TGTGCCAGCAGTTTTATTCGGGCTGAAGCTTTCTTT,CASSFIRAEAFF
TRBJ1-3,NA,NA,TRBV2,TGTGCCAGCGGAAGGCGCGCGGAAGGAAACACCATATATTTT,CASGRRAEGNTIYF
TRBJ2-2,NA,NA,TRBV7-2,TGTGCCAGCAGCTTTAAGGGTCTAGGGAACACCGGGGAGCTGTTTTTT,CASSFKGLGNTGELFF
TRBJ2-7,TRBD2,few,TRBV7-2,TGTGCCAGCAGCTCAGCGGGGACCACCTACGAGCAGTACTTC,CASSSAGTTYEQYF
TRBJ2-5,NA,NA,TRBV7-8,TGTGCCAGCAGCTTAACCACGGGTGGCCAGTACTTC,CASSLTTGGQYF
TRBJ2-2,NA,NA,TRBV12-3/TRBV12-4,TGTGCCGCCGTCCAGAACACCGGGGAGCTGTTTTTT,CAAVQNTGELFF
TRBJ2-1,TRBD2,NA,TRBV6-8,TGTGCCAGCAGTTACCCGACTAGCGGGAGGGCCGGTGAGCAGTTCTTC,CASSYPTSGRAGEQFF